Included here is one T cell receptor (beta chain) sequence, with context. These data are taken from a study of blood T cell repertoires in COVID-19. Study in general: Specimens from acute and convalescent COVID-19 originated in the United States, Italy and Spain. Sample material is recorded as cDNA or gDNA derived from T cells, B-cell-depleted T cells, or PBMCs.

This CDR3 region has 14 residues. Germline lookup yields CDR1 SGHTS and CDR2 YDEGEE. V lost 2 bases and J 4 bases, leaving 13 bases between the germline ends. Original processing methods: Estimation of nucleated cell counts relied on the amplification of reference gene primers. Clones were sequenced by immunoSEQ multiplex PCR, and TCRdb holds only the in-frame ones, with some missing. V, J and clone size are taken as reported in that table, and D and trimming were inferred from the DNA itself. The sample contains tens of thousands of clones, roughly 87% of which appear only once. The chain joins TRBV5-8 to TRBJ2-7; the D gene is possibly TRBD2 (7 bases). The sample was peripheral blood. The sequence was obtained from a man in his forties or fifties with active or convalescent COVID-19. The CDR3 sequence: CASSLRGRGYEQYF. The CDR3 DNA sequence: TGTGCCAGCAGCTTAAGAGGGAGGGGGTACGAGCAGTACTTC.